This T cell receptor (beta chain) was captured by sequencing in a study of blood T cell repertoires in COVID-19. From germline, CDR1 is SQVTM and CDR2 ANQGSEA. V shed 4 bases and J shed 3 bases, with 15 bases lying between them. There are 15 residues in the CDR3. Repertoires were generated with immunoSEQ multiplex PCR, while TCRdb's copy carries only in-frame clones and drops some. The sample yields 130,000 to 150,000 clones, roughly 85% seen once. The source is a woman in her sixties or seventies with COVID-19, enrolled during active disease. The J gene is TRBJ1-4, the V gene TRBV29-1, with D possibly matching TRBD1 (5 bases). Sequencing was done on a sample of peripheral blood. Here the CDR3 reads CSVGKAGAPNEKLFF. CDR3 sequence (DNA): TGCAGCGTTGGGAAGGCTGGGGCTCCTAATGAAAAACTGTTTTTT.